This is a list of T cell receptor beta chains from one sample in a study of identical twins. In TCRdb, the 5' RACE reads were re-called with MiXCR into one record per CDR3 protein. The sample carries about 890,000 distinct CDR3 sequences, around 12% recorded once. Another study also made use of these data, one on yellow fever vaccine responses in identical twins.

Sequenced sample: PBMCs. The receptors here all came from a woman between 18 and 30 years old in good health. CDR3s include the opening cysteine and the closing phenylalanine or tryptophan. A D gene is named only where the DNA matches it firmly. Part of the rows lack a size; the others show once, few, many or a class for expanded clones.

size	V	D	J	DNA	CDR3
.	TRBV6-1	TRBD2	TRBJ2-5	TGTGCCAGCAGTCCGGGACTAGCGGCCCAAGAGACCCAGTACTTC	CASSPGLAAQETQYF
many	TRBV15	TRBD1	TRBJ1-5	TGTGCCACCAGCCGCCGGGACAGGGATCAGCCCCAGCATTTT	CATSRRDRDQPQHF
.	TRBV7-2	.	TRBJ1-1	TGTGCCAGCAGTTCGTCGGGGATGAACACTGAAGCTTTCTTT	CASSSSGMNTEAFF
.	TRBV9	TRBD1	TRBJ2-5	TGTGCCAGCAGCGCGACGGGACAGGGGATACAAGAGACCCAGTACTTC	CASSATGQGIQETQYF
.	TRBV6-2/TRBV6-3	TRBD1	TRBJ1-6	TGTGCCAGCAGTCCGGACAGGGTGATTTCACCCCTCCACTTT	CASSPDRVISPLHF
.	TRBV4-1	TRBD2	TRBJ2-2	TGCGCCAGCAGTGGGGCACGGCGGGAGATACCTAACACCGGGGAGCTGTTTTTT	CASSGARREIPNTGELFF
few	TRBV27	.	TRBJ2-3	TGTGCCAGCAGCCCTACTAGCCCTGTATTCGCGCAGTATTTT	CASSPTSPVFAQYF
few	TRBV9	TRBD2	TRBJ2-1	TGTGCCAGCAGCCCTTCGGGGCTAGCGGTAGCCAATGAGCAGTTCTTC	CASSPSGLAVANEQFF
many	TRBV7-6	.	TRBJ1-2	TGTGCCAGCAGCACAACAGGGACCTATGGCTACACCTTC	CASSTTGTYGYTF
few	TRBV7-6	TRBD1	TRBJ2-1	TGTGCCAGCAGCTTATTCGGGACAGGGGGCTCCTACAATGAGCAGTTCTTC	CASSLFGTGGSYNEQFF
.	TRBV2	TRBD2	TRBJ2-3	TGTGCCAGCAGTGAAGAAGGGTCTAGCGGGAGATTTTCAGATACGCAGTATTTT	CASSEEGSSGRFSDTQYF
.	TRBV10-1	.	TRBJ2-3	TGCGCCAGCAGCTCCCCCATTCCAGATACGCAGTATTTT	CASSSPIPDTQYF
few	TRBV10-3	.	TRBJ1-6	TGTGCCATCAGTGAAACAGAAAATTCACCCCTCCACTTT	CAISETENSPLHF
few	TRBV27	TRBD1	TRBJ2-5	TGTGCCAGCAGCCGGTGGGGTCAGGACAGGGGGCAAGAGACCCAGTACTTC	CASSRWGQDRGQETQYF
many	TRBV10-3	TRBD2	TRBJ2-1	TGTGCCATCAGTGAGTCGGGACTAGCGGGAGATGAGCAGTTCTTC	CAISESGLAGDEQFF
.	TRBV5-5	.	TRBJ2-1	TGTGCCAGCAGCCCCTTCGTCCCTAGCTCCTACAATGAGCAGTTCTTC	CASSPFVPSSYNEQFF
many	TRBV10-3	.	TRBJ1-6	TGTGCCATCAGTGAGGGGGTTACCAGTTGGAATTCACCCCTCCACTTT	CAISEGVTSWNSPLHF
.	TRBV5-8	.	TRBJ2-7	TGTGCCAGCAGCTTGGAGAGGGGGTTCGACGAGCAGTACTTC	CASSLERGFDEQYF
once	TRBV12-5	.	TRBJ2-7	TGTGCTAGTGGAAGTGGTCGTTACGCCTACGAGCAGTACTTC	CASGSGRYAYEQYF
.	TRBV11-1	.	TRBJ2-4	TGTGCCAGCAGCCCCGGGACGGCCTCGTCTAGAACCCTAGCCAAAAACATTCAGTACTTC	CASSPGTASSRTLAKNIQYF
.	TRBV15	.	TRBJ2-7	TGTGCCACCAGCAGGGAGTGGGGGATCCGCTCCTACGAGCAGTACTTC	CATSREWGIRSYEQYF
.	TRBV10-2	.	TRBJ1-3	TGCGCTACCGCCGAAAATCTGGGACCGGGCTCTGGAAACACCATATATTTT	CATAENLGPGSGNTIYF
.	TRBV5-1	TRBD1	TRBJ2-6	TGCGCCAGCAGCTTGGCGGGACAGGTTCCTCCCTTGCTGACTTTC	CASSLAGQVPPLLTF
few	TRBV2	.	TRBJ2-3	TGTGCCAGCAGGACCGGACCGAGCACAGATACGCAGTATTTT	CASRTGPSTDTQYF
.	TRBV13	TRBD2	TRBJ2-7	TGTGCCAGCAGCGGGACTAGCGGAGACTCCTACGAGCAGTACTTC	CASSGTSGDSYEQYF
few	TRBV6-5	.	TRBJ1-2	TGTGCCAGCAGTTACTCAGGTTACGGCTATGGCTACACCTTC	CASSYSGYGYGYTF
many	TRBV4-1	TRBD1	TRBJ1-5	TGCGCCAGCAGCCCCCAAATGACAGGGGGCCGTGGCAATCAGCCCCAGCATTTT	CASSPQMTGGRGNQPQHF
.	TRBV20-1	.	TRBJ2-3	TGCAGTGCTAGCGAGGGCGGCGGCACAGATACGCAGTATTTT	CSASEGGGTDTQYF
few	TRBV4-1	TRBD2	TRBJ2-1	TGCGCCAGCAGCCAACCGTATAGCGGGGGGGCCTATGAGCAGTTCTTC	CASSQPYSGGAYEQFF
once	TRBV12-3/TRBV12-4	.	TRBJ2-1	TGTACCAGCAGCTCGGACAGCCTGGCGCACTATGAGCAGTTCTTC	CTSSSDSLAHYEQFF
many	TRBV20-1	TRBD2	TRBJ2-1	TGCAGTGCTAGAGGCCAGCGGGAGTTTGAGCAGTTCTTC	CSARGQREFEQFF